This T cell receptor beta chain was found in a study of OX40 agonist ivuxolimab in advanced cancers. Study context: An agonistic anti-OX40 (CD134) antibody, ivuxolimab, was used to treat the patients.

Profiling relied on immunoSEQ multiplex PCR, and the TCRdb table lists in-frame clones only, not all of them. Found here are 90,000 or so clones, more than 85% of them singletons; the top ten hold 2% to 3%. Autoimmune disease history or systemic immunosuppression was exclusionary. V was cut by 5 bases and J by 3 bases, with 13 bases left in between. Germline V gene lookup returns CDR1 SEHNR and CDR2 FQNEAQ (reference sequence). CDR3 size: 15 residues. This material consisted of CD4+ or CD8+ T cells sorted from blood, taken in a trial of the OX40 agonist ivuxolimab. The chain is built from TRBV7-9 and TRBJ1-4; D is undetermined. The receptor's source is an adult with an advanced solid tumor such as melanoma, head and neck, liver or kidney cancer. CDR3 in amino acids: CASSGGRGPNEKLFF. Written as DNA, the CDR3 is TGTGCCAGCAGCGGCGGGAGAGGGCCTAATGAAAAACTGTTTTTT. The full variable domain, in which reference TRBV7-9 and TRBJ1-4 provide the parts outside the CDR3, is DTGVSQNPRHKITKRGQNVTFRCDPISEHNRLYWYRQTLGQGPEFLTYFQNEAQLEKSRLLSDRFSAERPKGSFSTLEIQRTEQGDSAMYLCASSGGRGPNEKLFFGSGTQLSVL.